The next 24 T cell receptor beta chains were all read from a single sample in a study of CD4 T cells in relation to SARS-CoV-2 and coronaviruses. These receptors have no identified antigens. Libraries were prepared by immunoSEQ multiplex PCR; TCRdb keeps only in-frame clonotypes and omits some of them. The sample contains roughly 15,000 clones, around 76% of which appear only once. Unexposed donor CD4+ T cells date from 2011-2018, before the COVID-19 pandemic. The cells were cultured for under twelve days before CD4+ T cells were isolated. Sequencing was done on a sample of CD4+ T cells from PBMCs, cultured in vitro. Source of these receptors: a human donor in good health.

V and J are TRBV5-1 and TRBJ2-6; D not certain. Per germline, CDR1 SGHRS and CDR2 YFSETQ. The V end was cut by 6 bases, the J end by 4 bases, with 11 bases between. The CDR3 spans 14 residues. The CDR3 DNA is TGCGCCAGCAATGAGGTGTGGGGGGCCAACGTCCTGACTTTC. It yields the protein CASNEVWGANVLTF.

The V and J genes are TRBV2 and TRBJ2-1; D may be TRBD1 (5 bases). The CDR3 sequence is 14 residues long. V was clipped by 6 bases and J by 4 bases, with 13 bases between them. Germline V CDR1 and CDR2: SNHLY, FYNNEI. The CDR3 spells CASRVSRTYNEQFF. The CDR3 DNA is TGTGCCAGCAGGGTATCTAGGACATACAATGAGCAGTTCTTC.

The CDR3 sequence is CASSEAWGGASYEQYF. The CDR3 DNA reads TGTGCCAGCAGTGAAGCTTGGGGGGGGGCGTCCTACGAGCAGTACTTC. The chain carries TRBV6-1 and TRBJ2-7; D might be TRBD2 (7 bases). The CDR3 sequence is 16 residues long. Trimming took off 0 bases at V and 1 base at J, with 13 bases between the two ends. Germline CDR1 reads MNHNS; CDR2 reads SASEGT.

The chain is built from TRBV25-1 and TRBJ2-5, with no clear D. The V end was cut by 2 bases, the J end by 6 bases, with 4 bases between. CDR3 size: 11 residues. Germline V gives CDR1 MGHDK, CDR2 SYGVNS. The CDR3 protein is CASSEGQTQYF. The CDR3 DNA reads as TGTGCCAGCAGTGAAGGCCAGACCCAGTACTTC.

The chain uses TRBV5-1 and TRBJ1-1; no clear D gene. Germline V gives CDR1 SGHRS, CDR2 YFSETQ. There are 15 residues in the CDR3. The V end lost 6 bases, the J end lost 1 base, and 16 bases lay between the germline ends. CDR3 DNA sequence: TGCGCCAGCACCTCCTCCCCGGATCCGAACACTGAAGCTTTCTTT. Its translation: CASTSSPDPNTEAFF.

The V gene is TRBV5-1, the J gene TRBJ2-5, with D possibly matching TRBD2 (6 bases). CDR3 size: 14 residues. The germline gives CDR1 SGHRS, CDR2 YFSETQ. Trimming cost V 4 bases and J 5 bases, with 15 bases left between them. The CDR3 region has the DNA TGCGCCAGCAGCCCGGGACTCCTCGGGGAGACCCAGTACTTC. Residues: CASSPGLLGETQYF.

The V gene is TRBV5-6, the J gene TRBJ2-7, with 7 bases identical to TRBD1. The CDR3 contains 15 residues. Germline V gives CDR1 SGHDT, CDR2 YYEEEE. V lost 3 bases and J lost 2; bases outside the gene matches: 8. In DNA form, the CDR3 reads TGTGCCAGCAGCTCGACCGGGACAGAAGCCTACGAGCAGTACTTC. The encoded protein is CASSSTGTEAYEQYF.

This clone has a single count. The rearrangement joins TRBV23-1 to TRBJ2-3, with D perhaps TRBD1 or TRBD2 (5 bases each). TRBV23-1 is reported as an ORF; its role is uncertain. The CDR3 runs 20 residues. V was shortened by 3 bases and J by 6 bases, with 31 bases between the two germline ends. The CDR3 coding sequence is TGCGCCAGCAGTCATCCTACCGGGACGCTCTCCTTTCGCGAGCCGGATACGCAGTATTTT. As protein: CASSHPTGTLSFREPDTQYF.

A single count supports this clone. The V call is TRBV6-1, the J call TRBJ1-2; 7 bases fit TRBD1. The CDR3 has 15 residues. Germline loops: CDR1 MNHNS, CDR2 SASEGT. Trimming took 1 base from V and 4 from J; bases not matched to a gene: 6. The CDR3 bases are TGTGCCAGCAGTGAAGACAGGGGTCGAGTCTATGGCTACACCTTC. It encodes CASSEDRGRVYGYTF.

The chain combines TRBV4-3 with TRBJ2-1; 7 bases are a match to TRBD2. The CDR3 is 16 residues long. Germline CDR1 and CDR2: LGHNA and YSLEER. V trimming: 8 bases; J trimming: 8 bases; junction bases outside the gene matches: 18. The CDR3 is CASSKREASGGDEQFF. CDR3 sequence (DNA): TGCGCCAGCTCCAAAAGAGAGGCTAGCGGTGGCGATGAGCAGTTCTTC.

This chain uses TRBV5-6 with TRBJ2-3; unclear D gene. V lost 2 bases, J lost 0 bases, and 13 bases lay in between. The CDR3 consists of 16 residues. Looked up from germline, CDR1 is SGHDT and CDR2 is YYEEEE. The CDR3 nucleotides are TGTGCCAGCAGCTTTAGGCCAGGCCTGAGCACAGATACGCAGTATTTT. As protein: CASSFRPGLSTDTQYF. Drawing the rest from reference TRBV5-6 and TRBJ2-3, the complete variable domain is DAGVTQSPTHLIKTRGQQVTLRCSPKSGHDTVSWYQQALGQGPQFIFQYYEEEERQRGNFPDRFSGHQFPNYSSELNVNALLLGDSALYLCASSFRPGLSTDTQYFGPGTRLTVL.

CDR3 coding DNA: TGTGCCAGCAGCTTTAATAGCGGAGGGGGGACAGATACGCAGTATTTT. This encodes CASSFNSGGGTDTQYF. The genes are TRBV7-2 and TRBJ2-3; D possibly matches TRBD1 or TRBD2 (6 bases each). V lost 3 bases to trimming and J lost 3 bases, with 16 bases between them. The germline V gene has CDR1 SGHTA and CDR2 FQGNSA. CDR3 length equals 16 residues.

The chain carries TRBV9 and TRBJ2-3; D call uncertain. Deletions cut 4 bases from V and 6 bases from J, with 12 bases between. The CDR3 has 13 amino acids. Per germline, CDR1 SGDLS and CDR2 YYNGEE. DNA of the CDR3: TGTGCCAGCAGCACAAGCCCAGCCGATACGCAGTATTTT. Translated, it gives CASSTSPADTQYF. Based on the CDR3 plus reference TRBV9 and TRBJ2-3, the full variable domain is DSGVTQTPKHLITATGQRVTLRCSPRSGDLSVYWYQQSLDQGLQFLIQYYNGEERAKGNILERFSAQQFPDLHSELNLSSLELGDSALYFCASSTSPADTQYFGPGTRLTVL.

The chain employs TRBV21-1 and TRBJ1-1. TRBV21-1 is marked as a pseudogene. The CDR3 contains 12 residues. CDR3 protein: CASSKAEPEAFF. The CDR3 region has the DNA TGTGCCAGCAGCAAAGCTGAGCCTGAAGCTTTCTTT.

The chain employs TRBV6-6 and TRBJ2-5; 8 bases are a match to TRBD1. Germline CDR1 and CDR2: MNHNY and SVGAGI (reference sequence). The CDR3 has 16 residues. V lost 2 bases and J lost 3; bases outside the gene matches: 8. In DNA, the CDR3 is TGTGCCAGCAGTTACAGTAGTGGACAGGGAGAAGAGACCCAGTACTTC. Protein sequence: CASSYSSGQGEETQYF.

V and J are TRBV6-5 and TRBJ2-1; 10 bases line up with TRBD2. The CDR3 contains 15 residues. J gave up 8 bases and V 6 bases, and 10 bases lay outside the gene matches. In germline, CDR1 is MNHEY, CDR2 SVGAGI. The CDR3 is CASRSSSGRTYEQFF. The CDR3 DNA is TGTGCCAGCAGGTCCTCTAGCGGGAGAACGTATGAGCAGTTCTTC.

This clone was counted only a few times. The chain has TRBV11-3 and TRBJ2-3; D is ambiguous. Trimming stripped 4 bases from V and 4 bases from J, with 12 bases between. CDR1 is SGHNT and CDR2 is YENEEA in the germline V gene. There are 14 residues in the CDR3. The CDR3: CASSSPRFPDTQYF. CDR3 nucleotide sequence: TGTGCCAGCAGCTCCCCTAGATTCCCAGATACGCAGTATTTT.

The V and J genes are TRBV30 and TRBJ1-2; D might be TRBD1 (6 bases). Germline V gene data show CDR1 as GTSNPN and CDR2 as SVGIG (reference sequence). V was pared by 5 bases and J by 2 bases, with 9 bases between. This CDR3 has 12 residues. The CDR3 DNA reads TGTGCCTGGGCACAGGGAAACTATGGCTACACCTTC. Its protein is CAWAQGNYGYTF.

The chain carries TRBV14 and TRBJ1-1; D call uncertain. There are 13 residues in the CDR3. Germline CDR1 is SGHDN and CDR2 is FVKESK. Trimming took off 4 bases at V and 5 bases at J, with 11 bases between the two ends. The CDR3 reads CASSLQGSTEAFF. CDR3 nucleotides: TGTGCCAGCAGCCTACAAGGATCGACTGAAGCTTTCTTT.

The CDR3 bases are TGTGCCAGTAGTTCTTCGGGAGGCACTGAAGCTTTCTTT. Translated: CASSSSGGTEAFF. The chain has TRBV19 and TRBJ1-1; D uncertain. Trimming shortened V by 5 bases and J by 4 bases, and 11 bases separated the two germline ends. Germline V lookup: CDR1 LNHDA, CDR2 SQIVND (reference sequence). The CDR3 extends over 13 amino acids.

This chain connects TRBV7-2 to TRBJ2-5; D unclear. Germline loops: CDR1 SGHTA, CDR2 FQGNSA. V was trimmed by 1 base and J by 2 bases, leaving 14 bases between them. This CDR3 spans 16 amino acids. DNA of the CDR3: TGTGCCAGCAGCTTAGTTCCGACATCAGGTCAAGAGACCCAGTACTTC. Translating it yields CASSLVPTSGQETQYF.

This clone was seen only once. Written as DNA, the CDR3 is TGCGCCAGCAGCCGAACTTTTGATGGACAGAATGCGCAGTATTTT. Its translation is CASSRTFDGQNAQYF. The V gene is TRBV4-1, the J gene TRBJ2-3, with TRBD1 as a possible D gene (6 bases). The CDR3 extends over 15 amino acids. The ends were cut back, 4 bases at V and 10 bases at J, with 21 bases in the middle. The germline gives CDR1 MGHRA, CDR2 YSYEKL.

CDR3 amino acids: CASSLGQGSSEQFF. In DNA, the CDR3 is TGCGCCAGCAGCTTGGGACAGGGGAGTAGTGAGCAGTTCTTC. The chain is built from TRBV5-1 and TRBJ2-1; TRBD1 agrees at 8 bases. Germline assignment: CDR1 SGHRS and CDR2 YFSETQ. The CDR3 is made up of 14 amino acids. With V trimmed by 0 bases and J by 9 bases, 5 bases remained unmatched.

The chain is built from TRBV10-3 and TRBJ2-5; tentative D call: TRBD2 (6 bases). With 0 bases removed from V and 4 bases from J, the gap between germline ends came to 9 bases. The germline V gene encodes CDR1 ENHRY and CDR2 SYGVKD. This CDR3 has 14 amino acids. Written as DNA, the CDR3 is TGTGCCATCAGTGAGTCCGGGGGAGTAGAGACCCAGTACTTC. This codes for CAISESGGVETQYF.